The rows below give T cell receptor beta chains drawn from one sample of a study of PD-1 and CTLA-4 blockade in melanoma. Assay used: immunoSEQ multiplex PCR; TCRdb lists only in-frame clones, some missing. The sample records almost 30,000 clones, 85% to 90% being singletons. The sequences come from CD8+ T cells from peripheral blood, collected before anti-PD-1 treatment. Receptors were obtained from a human donor with melanoma. Each CDR3 is given with its conserved first and last residue. Each record gives: J gene, D gene, clone size, V gene, CDR3 DNA, CDR3 protein. D genes are given only for firm matches. Not all rows give a size; the values are once, few, many and, for expanded clones, a class.

TRBJ2-2	NA	NA	TRBV27	TGTGCCAGCAGTTTAACAGGGAACACCGGGGAGCTGTTTTTT	CASSLTGNTGELFF
TRBJ2-2	NA	NA	TRBV27	TGTGCCAGCGGTATTGGGAGAGGCACCGGGGAGCTGTTTTTT	CASGIGRGTGELFF
TRBJ1-2	NA	NA	TRBV27	TGTGCCAGCAGGCCAGGGGACGGTAGCGGCTACACCTTC	CASRPGDGSGYTF
TRBJ1-2	NA	NA	TRBV5-8	TGTGCCAGCAGCTTGGAAGCAGGGAACTATGGCTACACCTTC	CASSLEAGNYGYTF
TRBJ2-1	TRBD2	NA	TRBV19	TGTGCCAGTAGTATGAGCCTAGCGGGAAAGAATGAGCAGTTCTTC	CASSMSLAGKNEQFF
TRBJ1-1	NA	NA	TRBV27	TGTGCCAGCAGCGCCCGGGGCACTGAAGCTTTCTTT	CASSARGTEAFF
TRBJ2-7	NA	NA	TRBV5-1	TGCGCCAGCAGCTTGGAGGGCGCTTACGAGCAGTACTTC	CASSLEGAYEQYF
TRBJ1-5	NA	few	TRBV4-1	TGCGCCAGCAGCCAAGAGGGGCTGGGAGATCAGCCCCAGCATTTT	CASSQEGLGDQPQHF
TRBJ2-7	TRBD1	NA	TRBV29-1	TGCAGCGTTGAAGAATTAGTGACAGGGGGTCCCTACGAGCAGTACTTC	CSVEELVTGGPYEQYF
TRBJ1-5	NA	NA	TRBV15	TGTGCCACCAGCAGAGCTAGGGACATCAATAGCAATCAGCCCCAGCATTTT	CATSRARDINSNQPQHF
TRBJ2-5	NA	NA	TRBV12-3/TRBV12-4	TGTGCCAGCAGTTTTGCTGAGACCCAGTACTTC	CASSFAETQYF
TRBJ2-4	NA	NA	TRBV27	TGTGCCAGCAGTTTAGCAGGACAAAACATTCAGTACTTC	CASSLAGQNIQYF
TRBJ1-1	NA	NA	TRBV30	TGTGCCTGGACCACGGGACTGAACACTGAAGCTTTCTTT	CAWTTGLNTEAFF
TRBJ2-1	NA	NA	TRBV27	TGTGCCAGCAGTTCTACCGGGGAATACAATGAGCAGTTCTTC	CASSSTGEYNEQFF
TRBJ2-6	NA	NA	TRBV5-6	TGTGCCAGCAGCTTGGGGGTTTTTGGAGGGGCCAACGTCCTGACTTTC	CASSLGVFGGANVLTF
TRBJ2-7	NA	NA	TRBV19	TGTGCCAGTAGTATAGGCAGCGTAGCTGGCGAGCAGTACTTC	CASSIGSVAGEQYF
TRBJ1-6	TRBD1	NA	TRBV16	TGTGCCAGCAGCCTCACGGGACAGGGTAATTCACCCCTCCACTTT	CASSLTGQGNSPLHF
TRBJ2-3	NA	NA	TRBV11-2	TGTGCCAGCAGCTTAGGTCCGGGGGCAACAGATACGCAGTATTTT	CASSLGPGATDTQYF
TRBJ2-3	TRBD1	NA	TRBV5-1	TGCGCCAGCAGCCAGACAGGGGGCGAAACAGATACGCAGTATTTT	CASSQTGGETDTQYF
TRBJ2-3	TRBD1	NA	TRBV10-3	TGTGCCATCAGTGCGGGACAGGACCCCTCATCTAGCACAGATACGCAGTATTTT	CAISAGQDPSSSTDTQYF
TRBJ2-2	NA	few	TRBV7-2	TGTGCCAGCAGCTTAGTGCGGGATTGGACCGGGGAGCTGTTTTTT	CASSLVRDWTGELFF
TRBJ2-3	TRBD1	NA	TRBV9	TGTGCCAGCAGCCGCCTGGACAGGGGGATCACAGATACGCAGTATTTT	CASSRLDRGITDTQYF
TRBJ1-2	NA	NA	TRBV12-3/TRBV12-4	TGTGCCAGCACCCCCTTACCTAACTATGGCTACACCTTC	CASTPLPNYGYTF
TRBJ2-7	NA	few	TRBV4-1	TGCGCCAGCAGCCAAGATTCGGCAGGGGCGGCCTACGAGCAGTACTTC	CASSQDSAGAAYEQYF
TRBJ2-1	TRBD2	NA	TRBV6-4	TGTGCCAGCAGTGTGTGGGCGGGAGTAAACAATGAGCAGTTCTTC	CASSVWAGVNNEQFF
TRBJ1-1	NA	NA	TRBV2	TGTGCCAGCAGGTCCCTTGGGGTGGGAGATGGGGCTTTCTTT	CASRSLGVGDGAFF
TRBJ2-1	TRBD2	NA	TRBV29-1	TGCAGCGTAGCCGGGACTAGCGGGAGGGCCTTCGTCTACAATGAGCAGTTCTTC	CSVAGTSGRAFVYNEQFF
TRBJ1-4	NA	once	TRBV19	TGTGCCAGTATCCCGACAGTTTCGAGTGAAAAACTGTTTTTT	CASIPTVSSEKLFF
TRBJ2-2	TRBD1	NA	TRBV19	TGTGCCAGTAGTGACCGACAGGGTTTCGGGGAGCTGTTTTTT	CASSDRQGFGELFF
TRBJ2-1	NA	once	TRBV19	TGTGCCAGTAGTATATCGGGGGGCGCGTACAATGAGCAGTTCTTC	CASSISGGAYNEQFF
TRBJ2-1	NA	NA	TRBV10-1	TGCGCCAGCAGTGAGCGGCGACTAACGGATGAGCAGTTCTTC	CASSERRLTDEQFF
TRBJ2-3	NA	NA	TRBV19	TGTGCCAGTAGTATTGGAAGTATCTCAGATACGCAGTATTTT	CASSIGSISDTQYF
TRBJ1-4	NA	NA	TRBV25-1	TGTGCCAGCAGTGAGGACAGAGTAAATGAAAAACTGTTTTTT	CASSEDRVNEKLFF
TRBJ1-1	NA	NA	TRBV6-2/TRBV6-3	TGTGCCAGCAGTTACACGGAGGCCTGGTCTGAAGCTTTCTTT	CASSYTEAWSEAFF
TRBJ2-2	NA	NA	TRBV15	TGTGCCACCAGCAGAGAGACCGGGGAGCTGTTTTTT	CATSRETGELFF
TRBJ2-7	NA	NA	TRBV19	TGTGCCAGTAGTCTCTCCGACCTTCAGGAGCAGTACTTC	CASSLSDLQEQYF
TRBJ2-3	NA	NA	TRBV27	TGTGCCAGCGGAGGGGGGTTGACAGATACGCAGTATTTT	CASGGGLTDTQYF
TRBJ2-2	NA	NA	TRBV27	TGTGCCAGCAGGTCCAGGTTGTCCGGGGAGCTGTTTTTT	CASRSRLSGELFF
TRBJ1-1	NA	NA	TRBV4-1	TGCGCCAGCAGCCAAGATACTTATGGCAGCTTATACACTGAAGCTTTCTTT	CASSQDTYGSLYTEAFF
TRBJ2-7	TRBD1	NA	TRBV27	TGTGCCAGCATCGGTCGATCCGGGACAGGCTCCTACGAGCAGTACTTC	CASIGRSGTGSYEQYF
TRBJ1-1	NA	few	TRBV6-2/TRBV6-3	TGTGCCAGCAGTTACTCCACGGAGACATTGAACACTGAAGCTTTCTTT	CASSYSTETLNTEAFF
TRBJ1-2	NA	NA	TRBV4-1	TGCGCCAGCAGCCAGAGCCTGGGGGGGGAGGTCGGCTATGGCTACACCTTC	CASSQSLGGEVGYGYTF